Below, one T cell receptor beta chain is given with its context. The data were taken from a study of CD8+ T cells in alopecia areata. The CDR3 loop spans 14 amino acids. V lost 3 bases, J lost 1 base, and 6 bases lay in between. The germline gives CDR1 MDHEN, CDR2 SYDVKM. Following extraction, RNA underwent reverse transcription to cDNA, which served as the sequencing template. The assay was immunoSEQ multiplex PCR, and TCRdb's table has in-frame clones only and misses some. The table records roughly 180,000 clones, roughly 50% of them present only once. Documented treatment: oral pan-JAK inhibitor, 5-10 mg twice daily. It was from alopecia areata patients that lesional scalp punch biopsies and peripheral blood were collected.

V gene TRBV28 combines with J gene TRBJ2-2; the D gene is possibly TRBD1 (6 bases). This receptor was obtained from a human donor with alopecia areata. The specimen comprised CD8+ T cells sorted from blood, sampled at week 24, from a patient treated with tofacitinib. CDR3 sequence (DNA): TGTGCCAGCAGTTTGACAGGGAACACCGGGGAGCTGTTTTTT. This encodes CASSLTGNTGELFF.